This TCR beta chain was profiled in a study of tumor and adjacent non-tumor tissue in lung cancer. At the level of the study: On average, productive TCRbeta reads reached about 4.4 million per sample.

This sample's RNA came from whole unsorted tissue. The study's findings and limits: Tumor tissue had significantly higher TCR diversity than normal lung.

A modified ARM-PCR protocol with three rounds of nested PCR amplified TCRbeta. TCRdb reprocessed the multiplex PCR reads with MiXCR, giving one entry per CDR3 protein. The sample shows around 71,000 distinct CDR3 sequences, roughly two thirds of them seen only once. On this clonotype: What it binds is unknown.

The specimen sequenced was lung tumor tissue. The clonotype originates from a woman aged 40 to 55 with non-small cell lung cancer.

The CDR3 sequence is CASSLTGTGADTQYF. CDR3 sequence (DNA): TGTGCCAGCAGCTTAACCGGGACAGGGGCGGATACGCAGTATTTT. This rearrangement joins TRBV5-8 to TRBJ2-3, with 10 bases identical to TRBD1. Germline lookup yields CDR1 SGHTS and CDR2 YDEGEE. The CDR3 is made up of 15 amino acids. V dropped 2 bases and J dropped 6; count of bases not matched to a gene: 6.